These 31 T cell receptor beta chains share one sample of origin, sequenced in a study of OX40 agonist ivuxolimab in advanced cancers. Sequencing was performed with immunoSEQ multiplex PCR; in TCRdb, only in-frame clones are kept and a portion is missing. The sample records roughly 57,000 clones, around 90% being singletons. Sample: CD4+ or CD8+ T cells sorted from blood, taken in a trial of the OX40 agonist ivuxolimab. These receptors originate from an adult with an advanced solid tumor such as melanoma, head and neck, liver or kidney cancer.

This clone was seen a few times. The chain uses TRBV25-1 and TRBJ2-1; 10 bases agree with TRBD2. CDR1 and CDR2 from the germline V gene are MGHDK and SYGVNS. This CDR3 spans 15 amino acids. Germline trimming cut 5 bases from V and 4 bases from J; bases unmatched to any gene: 5. The CDR3 DNA reads as TGTGCCAGCAGTAGGCCGACTAGCGGGTACAATGAGCAGTTCTTC. It codes for CASSRPTSGYNEQFF.

The chain recombines TRBV5-5 with TRBJ2-7; TRBD2 might be the D (6 bases). CDR1 is SGHKS and CDR2 is YYEKEE in the germline V gene (reference sequence). The CDR3 sequence is 15 residues long. Trimming removed 0 bases from V and 2 bases from J, with 12 bases in between. CDR3 amino acids: CASSLGPGVPYEQYF. CDR3 nucleotide sequence: TGTGCCAGCAGCTTGGGGCCGGGAGTCCCCTACGAGCAGTACTTC. The variable domain in full, completed from reference TRBV5-5 and TRBJ2-7, reads DAGVTQSPTHLIKTRGQQVTLRCSPISGHKSVSWYQQVLGQGPQFIFQYYEKEERGRGNFPDRFSARQFPNYSSELNVNALLLGDSALYLCASSLGPGVPYEQYFGPGTRLTVT.

This rearrangement joins TRBV6-1 to TRBJ2-7, with unresolved D. V was pared by 6 bases and J by 3 bases, with 18 bases between. The CDR3 is made up of 15 amino acids. From germline, CDR1 is MNHNS and CDR2 SASEGT. This chain's CDR3 is CASSGGDWINYEQYF. In DNA form, the CDR3 reads TGTGCCAGCAGCGGCGGAGATTGGATAAACTACGAGCAGTACTTC.

The chain uses TRBV18 and TRBJ1-2; 9 bases are shared with TRBD1. The J segment lost 3 bases and the V segment lost 3 bases, leaving 5 bases of the junction unmatched. The CDR3 is 15 amino acids. In germline, CDR1 is KGHSH, CDR2 LQKENI. The CDR3 spells CASSPSRDRDYGYTF. CDR3 coding DNA: TGTGCCAGCTCACCCTCCCGGGACAGGGACTATGGCTACACCTTC.

The J gene is TRBJ2-2, the V gene TRBV11-3; D uncertain. V lost 5 bases and J 0 bases, leaving 7 bases between the germline ends. The CDR3 totals 14 residues. Germline V lookup: CDR1 SGHNT, CDR2 YENEEA. The CDR3 region has the DNA TGTGCCAGCAGCATAATCGCGAACACCGGGGAGCTGTTTTTT. Translation: CASSIIANTGELFF.

The chain combines TRBV29-1 with TRBJ2-2; TRBD2 matches 15 bases. From germline, CDR1 is SQVTM and CDR2 ANQGSEA. This CDR3 is 16 amino acids long. V lost 7 bases, J lost 6 bases, and 9 bases stayed unmatched. Here the CDR3 DNA reads TGCAGCGCTGTAAAAGGACTAGCGGGAGGGCCCGGGGAGCTGTTTTTT. Its translation: CSAVKGLAGGPGELFF.

The CDR3 nucleotides are TGCGCCAGCAGCCACGGACTAGGGAGCGGGGAGCTGTTTTTT. Amino acid sequence: CASSHGLGSGELFF. This chain uses TRBV5-1 with TRBJ2-2; 7 nucleotides match TRBD2. This CDR3 region has 14 residues. Germline assignment: CDR1 SGHRS and CDR2 YFSETQ. V was clipped by 4 bases and J by 7 bases; unmatched bases: 7.

The chain has TRBV27 and TRBJ1-1; the match to TRBD1 covers 9 bases. Per germline, CDR1 MNHEY and CDR2 SMNVEV (reference sequence). CDR3 size: 15 residues. V shed 2 bases and J 6 bases; nucleotides not matched to a gene: 7. As DNA, the CDR3 is TGTGCCAGCAGTTTACTCGGGGACAGGGTCTCTGAAGCTTTCTTT. It translates to CASSLLGDRVSEAFF.

V usage is TRBV7-3 and J usage is TRBJ2-2; 7 bases are a match to TRBD1. The germline V gene encodes CDR1 SGHTA and CDR2 FQGTGA. The CDR3 totals 16 residues. V lost 5 bases, J lost 4 bases, and 10 bases stayed unmatched. This chain's CDR3 is CASSLGQVGGTGELFF. CDR3 sequence (DNA): TGTGCCAGCAGCCTCGGACAGGTTGGGGGCACCGGGGAGCTGTTTTTT.

The chain combines TRBV11-2 with TRBJ2-1, with 10 bases matching TRBD1. Germline V gives CDR1 SGHAT, CDR2 FQNNGV. The V gene end was trimmed by 4 bases and the J gene end by 7 bases; junction bases not matched to a gene: 4. The CDR3 is 14 amino acids. CDR3 nucleotides: TGTGCCAGCAGCTCAGCGGGACAGGGGAATGAGCAGTTCTTC. This translates into CASSSAGQGNEQFF. The entire variable domain, with the rest obtained from reference TRBV11-2 and TRBJ2-1, is as follows: EAGVAQSPRYKIIEKRQSVAFWCNPISGHATLYWYQQILGQGPKLLIQFQNNGVVDDSQLPKDRFSAERLKGVDSTLKIQPAKLEDSAVYLCASSSAGQGNEQFFGPGTRLTVL.

This chain connects TRBV6-5 to TRBJ2-1; 9 nucleotides match TRBD2. The CDR3 has 15 amino acids. Germline values: CDR1 MNHEY, CDR2 SVGAGI. The V gene end was trimmed by 0 bases and the J gene end by 9 bases; junction bases not matched to a gene: 6. In DNA, the CDR3 is TGTGCCAGCAGTTACTCCCCGACTAGCGGAGGTGAGCAGTTCTTC. Amino acid sequence: CASSYSPTSGGEQFF.

The rearrangement links TRBV4-1 to TRBJ1-5, with TRBD1 identical over 8 bases. In germline, CDR1 is MGHRA, CDR2 YSYEKL. The CDR3 is 15 amino acids. Trimming removed 4 bases from V and 2 bases from J; junction bases left unmatched: 4. The CDR3 sequence is CASSPDRVGNQPQHF. CDR3 in DNA: TGCGCCAGCAGCCCGGACAGGGTTGGCAATCAGCCCCAGCATTTT.

The chain couples TRBV28 to TRBJ1-1; 9 bases align to TRBD1. The trim removed 4 bases at V and 4 bases at J, leaving 16 bases unmatched. The CDR3 extends over 18 amino acids. Germline CDR1 is MDHEN and CDR2 is SYDVKM. CDR3 sequence reads: CASSWATNRGRTGTEAFF. CDR3 coding DNA: TGTGCCAGCAGTTGGGCTACTAACAGGGGGCGAACGGGCACTGAAGCTTTCTTT.

About this clone itself: Relative to the germline gene, one junction end is altered; a read error may explain this. The rearrangement joins TRBV11-1 to TRBJ1-4; D is unresolved. CDR1 SGHAT and CDR2 FQDESV come from the germline V gene (reference sequence). This CDR3 has 15 amino acids. CDR3 loop: CASSLTTAQNEKPFF. In nucleotides, the CDR3 is TGTGCCAGCAGCTTAACGACTGCGCAGAATGAAAAACCGTTTTTT.

The gene calls are TRBV5-5 and TRBJ2-7; TRBD1 might be the D (6 bases). V lost 4 bases to trimming and J lost 2 bases, with 16 bases between them. There are 15 residues in the CDR3. Germline-derived CDR1 and CDR2 are SGHKS and YYEKEE (reference sequence). DNA of the CDR3: TGTGCCAGCAGCAAAGAAATGGACAGTGCCTACGAGCAGTACTTC. Translated: CASSKEMDSAYEQYF. Complete variable domain (other parts from reference TRBV5-5 and TRBJ2-7): DAGVTQSPTHLIKTRGQQVTLRCSPISGHKSVSWYQQVLGQGPQFIFQYYEKEERGRGNFPDRFSARQFPNYSSELNVNALLLGDSALYLCASSKEMDSAYEQYFGPGTRLTVT.

In its sample, this clone was seen a few times. The chain couples TRBV6-1 to TRBJ2-2; D gene uncertain. The germline CDR1 and CDR2 sequences are MNHNS and SASEGT. Between the trimmed V and J ends, which lost 4 bases and 5 bases, there was a span of 8 bases. The CDR3 is 13 amino acids. The CDR3 DNA follows: TGTGCCAGCAGTGTCACTGCTACCGGGGAGCTGTTTTTT. Translation gives CASSVTATGELFF.

The genes are TRBV5-1 and TRBJ2-5; weak D call: TRBD1 (5 bases). The DNA end favors TRBJ2-7, so the J call may be wrong. CDR1 and CDR2 from the germline V gene are SGHRS and YFSETQ. This CDR3 spans 16 amino acids. CDR3: CASSLGPLQGRYEQYF. DNA for the CDR3: TGCGCCAGCAGCTTGGGACCCCTGCAGGGCCGCTACGAGCAGTACTTC.

The rearrangement joins TRBV11-2 to TRBJ2-6; D gene uncertain. The germline V gene has CDR1 SGHAT and CDR2 FQNNGV. Trimming took off 3 bases at V and 3 bases at J, with 12 bases between the two ends. There are 16 residues in the CDR3. The CDR3 bases are TGTGCCAGCAGCTTCGGTTTGAGTTTTGGGGCCAACGTCCTGACTTTC. It translates to CASSFGLSFGANVLTF.

CDR3 amino acids: CASSLQSGLWGYTF. The CDR3 DNA is TGTGCCAGCAGTCTACAGTCAGGGCTCTGGGGCTACACCTTC. The rearrangement uses TRBV28 and TRBJ1-2; tentatively, D is TRBD1 (5 bases). V shed 5 bases and J shed 8 bases, with 18 bases lying between them. Germline CDR1 and CDR2: MDHEN and SYDVKM. This CDR3 spans 14 amino acids.

The rearrangement joins TRBV13 to TRBJ1-1; weak D call: TRBD1 (5 bases). The CDR3 has 12 amino acids. V gave up 5 bases and J gave up 13 bases, with 17 bases separating them. Germline V gene sequence: CDR1 PRHDT, CDR2 FYEKMQ (reference sequence). The CDR3 coding sequence is TGTGCCAGCAGCCCGGGGTGGGGGTTTGGTTTCTTT. Translated, it gives CASSPGWGFGFF. Variable domain in full (rest from reference TRBV13 and TRBJ1-1): AAGVIQSPRHLIKEKRETATLKCYPIPRHDTVYWYQQGPGQDPQFLISFYEKMQSDKGSIPDRFSAQQFSDYHSELNMSSLELGDSALYFCASSPGWGFGFFGQGTRLTVV.

The sample holds one count of this clone. The chain carries TRBV19 and TRBJ1-2; no reliable D call. The germline CDR1 and CDR2 sequences are LNHDA and SQIVND (reference sequence). V lost 4 bases to trimming and J lost 8 bases, with 11 bases between them. This CDR3 comprises 12 residues. DNA of the CDR3: TGTGCCAGTAGTACTTGGATAGGCGGCTACACCTTC. Protein: CASSTWIGGYTF.

The V gene is TRBV28, the J gene TRBJ2-7; either TRBD1 or TRBD2 may supply D (5 bases each). The CDR3 is 15 amino acids. Per germline, CDR1 MDHEN and CDR2 SYDVKM. V shed 3 bases and J shed 2 bases, with 14 bases lying between them. CDR3 nucleotides: TGTGCCAGCAGTTTCCGGGACGCGGTCACCTACGAGCAGTACTTC. Its protein is CASSFRDAVTYEQYF.

V is TRBV5-6 and J is TRBJ1-5; no firm D call. Per the germline V gene, CDR1 is SGHDT and CDR2 is YYEEEE. The CDR3 spans 16 residues. Trimming cost V 0 bases and J 2 bases, with 12 bases left between them. CDR3 region: CASSLGLSAGNQPQHF. The CDR3 bases are TGTGCCAGCAGCTTGGGGCTTTCGGCCGGCAATCAGCCCCAGCATTTT.

The genes are TRBV19 and TRBJ2-2; D possibly corresponds to TRBD1 (6 bases). Germline assignment: CDR1 LNHDA and CDR2 SQIVND (reference sequence). Trimming took off 6 bases at V and 3 bases at J, with 11 bases between the two ends. The CDR3 extends over 14 amino acids. As DNA, the CDR3 is TGTGCCAGTAGCGGGACACCCCACACCGGGGAGCTGTTTTTT. Translation: CASSGTPHTGELFF.

The J gene is TRBJ2-3, the V gene TRBV19; TRBD2 matches at 7 bases. The V gene end was trimmed by 2 bases and the J gene end by 2 bases; junction bases not matched to a gene: 1. Germline V CDR1 and CDR2: LNHDA, SQIVND (reference sequence). There are 14 residues in the CDR3. In nucleotides, the CDR3 is TGTGCCAGTAGTATACTAGCGGCCACAGATACGCAGTATTTT. It is translated as CASSILAATDTQYF.

This clone is a singleton in its sample. The chain employs TRBV7-2 and TRBJ2-7; D is unresolved. CDR1 and CDR2 from the germline V gene are SGHTA and FQGNSA. Trimming cost V 8 bases and J 3 bases, with 11 bases left between them. The CDR3 has 12 amino acids. The CDR3 reads CASARRIYEQYF. Here the CDR3 DNA reads TGTGCCAGCGCGCGACGGATCTACGAGCAGTACTTC.

The chain couples TRBV5-4 to TRBJ2-3; 8 bases agree with TRBD1. The V and J ends lost 1 base and 3 bases, in that order; junction bases with no gene match: 7. The CDR3 spans 16 residues. CDR1 and CDR2 (germline): SGHNT, YYREEE (reference sequence). The CDR3 nucleotides read TGTGCCAGCAGCTTGCCGGGCAGGGGGCAAACAGATACGCAGTATTTT. It is translated as CASSLPGRGQTDTQYF.

This clone was observed a few times. This sequence joins TRBV29-1 and TRBJ2-7, with D possibly called TRBD1 or TRBD2 (5 bases each). The CDR3 runs to 13 residues. Trimming left V 8 bases short and J 0 bases short, with 14 bases between. Germline values: CDR1 SQVTM, CDR2 ANQGSEA. The CDR3 sequence: CSCAGTRSYEQYF. As DNA, the CDR3 is TGCAGCTGTGCCGGGACCCGCTCCTACGAGCAGTACTTC.

The rearrangement links TRBV18 to TRBJ2-2; D is unclear. The germline V gene has CDR1 KGHSH and CDR2 LQKENI. This CDR3 has 14 residues. V dropped 1 base and J dropped 2 bases, with 5 bases sitting between them. CDR3 region: CASSPRGNTGELFF. The CDR3 coding sequence is TGTGCCAGCTCACCACGCGGTAACACCGGGGAGCTGTTTTTT.

The rearrangement joins TRBV28 to TRBJ1-4, with D possibly matching TRBD1 (6 bases). CDR3 length: 16 residues. Germline assignment: CDR1 MDHEN and CDR2 SYDVKM. Trimming stripped 8 bases from V and 5 bases from J, with 21 bases between. CDR3 in DNA: TGTGCCAGCGAACTGGGGACACGGCTCAAGAATGAAAAACTGTTTTTT. It codes for CASELGTRLKNEKLFF.

There are a few counts of this clone. This chain links TRBV5-5 with TRBJ2-2, with D unclear. The CDR3 spans 12 residues. V was shortened by 4 bases and J by 6 bases, with 7 bases between the two germline ends. Germline V gives CDR1 SGHKS, CDR2 YYEKEE (reference sequence). CDR3 bases: TGTGCCAGCAGCCGTTGGTCCGGGGAGCTGTTTTTT. It codes for CASSRWSGELFF. Drawing the rest from reference TRBV5-5 and TRBJ2-2, the complete variable domain is DAGVTQSPTHLIKTRGQQVTLRCSPISGHKSVSWYQQVLGQGPQFIFQYYEKEERGRGNFPDRFSARQFPNYSSELNVNALLLGDSALYLCASSRWSGELFFGEGSRLTVL.